This entry lists 8 T cell receptor beta chains sequenced from one sample in a study of cytomegalovirus exposure and HLA in healthy donors. The assay was immunoSEQ multiplex PCR, and TCRdb's table has in-frame clones only and misses some. This repertoire shows under 150,000 clones, roughly 88% found once; its top ten account for about 6.9%. Source material: PBMCs. The receptor set was obtained from a woman under 30 in good health and CMV-seropositive.

The rearrangement joins TRBV5-4 to TRBJ2-7; 9 positions agree with TRBD1. Unmatched junction bases numbered 5, after V lost 0 bases and J lost 1 base. The V gene's germline CDR1 is SGHNT and CDR2 YYREEE (reference sequence). This CDR3 spans 16 amino acids. CDR3 sequence: CASSLVAGTGSYEQYF. CDR3 sequence (DNA): TGTGCCAGCAGCTTGGTTGCCGGGACAGGGTCCTACGAGCAGTACTTC. The full variable domain, rest sourced from reference TRBV5-4 and TRBJ2-7, is ETGVTQSPTHLIKTRGQQVTLRCSSQSGHNTVSWYQQALGQGPQFIFQYYREEENGRGNFPPRFSGLQFPNYSSELNVNALELDDSALYLCASSLVAGTGSYEQYFGPGTRLTVT.

The chain is built from TRBV4-1 and TRBJ1-1, with TRBD1 as a possible D gene (5 bases). Trimming removed 6 bases from V and 1 base from J, with 12 bases in between. This CDR3 region has 14 residues. The germline CDR1 and CDR2 sequences are MGHRA and YSYEKL. As DNA, the CDR3 is TGCGCCAGCAGGGAGTTCGGGGGGAACACTGAAGCTTTCTTT. Residues: CASREFGGNTEAFF.

The genes are TRBV6-5 and TRBJ2-3; 9 nucleotides agree with TRBD2. The CDR3 contains 15 residues. Trimming at V came to 6 bases and at J to 0 bases, leaving 4 bases not matched to a gene. CDR1 is MNHEY, CDR2 SVGAGI, per germline. CDR3 in amino acids: CASSRGLASTDTQYF. The CDR3 DNA reads TGTGCCAGCAGCCGGGGACTAGCTAGCACAGATACGCAGTATTTT.

This clone was seen a handful of times. The chain combines TRBV5-1 with TRBJ1-6; D might be TRBD1 (5 bases). Trimming took 5 bases from V and 6 from J, leaving 21 bases between them. CDR1 is SGHRS and CDR2 is YFSETQ in the germline V gene. This CDR3 has 17 amino acids. Written as DNA, the CDR3 is TGCGCCAGCAGTCCCGGTAGGCTGGGGCTGAGTAATTCACCCCTCCACTTT. It specifies CASSPGRLGLSNSPLHF.

The V gene is TRBV10-1, the J gene TRBJ2-1; 9 bases align to TRBD2. Trimming took 3 bases from V and 0 from J; bases not matched to a gene: 3. The CDR3 length is 16 residues. Germline CDR1 is WNHNN and CDR2 is SYGVQD (reference sequence). The chain's CDR3 is CASSERRGGSYNEQFF. CDR3 coding DNA: TGCGCCAGCAGTGAAAGGCGGGGGGGCTCCTACAATGAGCAGTTCTTC.

V and J are TRBV10-2 and TRBJ1-1, with 8 bases identical to TRBD1. Germline CDR1 and CDR2: WSHSY and SAAADI. This CDR3 is built from 13 residues. Trimming at V came to 8 bases and at J to 7 bases, leaving 9 bases not matched to a gene. The CDR3 nucleotides are TGCGCCAGCGGGACAGGTCAAGTCCTTGAAGCTTTCTTT. It translates to CASGTGQVLEAFF.

This chain links TRBV5-5 with TRBJ2-1; D not resolved. CDR1 SGHKS and CDR2 YYEKEE come from the germline V gene (reference sequence). V was shortened by 0 bases and J by 2 bases, with 3 bases between the two germline ends. The CDR3 loop spans 13 amino acids. The CDR3: CASSLVTYNEQFF. DNA for the CDR3: TGTGCCAGCAGCTTGGTTACCTACAATGAGCAGTTCTTC.

The chain couples TRBV7-9 to TRBJ2-7; D unresolved. The CDR3 covers 16 residues. Looked up from germline, CDR1 is SEHNR and CDR2 is FQNEAQ (reference sequence). V lost 5 bases, J lost 2 bases, and 19 bases lay in between. CDR3 DNA: TGTGCCAGCAGCCCCGAAACGGGTACCGAAACCTACGAGCAGTACTTC. Protein sequence: CASSPETGTETYEQYF.